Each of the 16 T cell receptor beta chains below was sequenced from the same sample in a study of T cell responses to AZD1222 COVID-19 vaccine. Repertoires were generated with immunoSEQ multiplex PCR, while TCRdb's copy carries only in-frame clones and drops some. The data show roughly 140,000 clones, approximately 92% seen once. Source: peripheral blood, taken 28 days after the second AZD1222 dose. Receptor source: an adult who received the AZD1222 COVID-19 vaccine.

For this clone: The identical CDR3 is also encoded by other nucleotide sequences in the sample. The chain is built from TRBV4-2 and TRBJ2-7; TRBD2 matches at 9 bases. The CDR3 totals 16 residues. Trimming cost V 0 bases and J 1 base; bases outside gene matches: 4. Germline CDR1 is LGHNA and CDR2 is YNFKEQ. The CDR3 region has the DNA TGTGCCAGCAGCCAAGATCTTGCGGGAGGGTCCTACGAGCAGTACTTC. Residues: CASSQDLAGGSYEQYF.

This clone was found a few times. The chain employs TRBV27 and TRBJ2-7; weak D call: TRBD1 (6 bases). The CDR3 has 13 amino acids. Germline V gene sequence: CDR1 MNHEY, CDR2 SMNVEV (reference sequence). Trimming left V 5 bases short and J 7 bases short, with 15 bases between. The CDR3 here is CASSRQVDREQYF. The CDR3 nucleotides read TGTGCCAGCAGTAGACAGGTCGATCGAGAGCAGTACTTC.

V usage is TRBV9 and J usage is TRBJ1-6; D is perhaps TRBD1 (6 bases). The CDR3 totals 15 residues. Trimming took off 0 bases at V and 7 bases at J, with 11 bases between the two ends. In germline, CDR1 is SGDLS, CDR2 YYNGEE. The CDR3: CASSVDRVDNSPLHF. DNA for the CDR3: TGTGCCAGCAGCGTAGACAGGGTGGACAATTCACCCCTCCACTTT.

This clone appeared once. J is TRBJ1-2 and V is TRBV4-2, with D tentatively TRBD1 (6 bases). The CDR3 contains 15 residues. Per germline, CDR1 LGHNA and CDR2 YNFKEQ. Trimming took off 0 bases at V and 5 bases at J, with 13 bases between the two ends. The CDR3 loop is CASSQDIQGGYGYTF. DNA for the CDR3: TGTGCCAGCAGCCAAGATATACAGGGCGGATATGGCTACACCTTC.

The CDR3 DNA is TGTGCCAGCAGCCCCGGTGGGTACAATGAGCAGTTCTTC. As protein: CASSPGGYNEQFF. The rearrangement joins TRBV27 to TRBJ2-1; D call uncertain. Trimming stripped 6 bases from V and 4 bases from J, with 10 bases between. CDR1 and CDR2 from the germline V gene are MNHEY and SMNVEV (reference sequence). This CDR3 spans 13 amino acids.

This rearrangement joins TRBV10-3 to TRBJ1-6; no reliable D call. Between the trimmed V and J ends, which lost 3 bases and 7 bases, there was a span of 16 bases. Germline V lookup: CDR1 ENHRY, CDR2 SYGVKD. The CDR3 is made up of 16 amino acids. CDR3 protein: CAISESEPTLNSPLHF. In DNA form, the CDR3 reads TGTGCCATCAGTGAATCAGAGCCAACCTTGAATTCACCCCTCCACTTT.

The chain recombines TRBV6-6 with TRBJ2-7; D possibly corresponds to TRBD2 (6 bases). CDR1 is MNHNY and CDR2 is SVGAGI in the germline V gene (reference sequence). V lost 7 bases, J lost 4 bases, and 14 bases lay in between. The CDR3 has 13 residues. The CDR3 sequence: CASIGGRTYEQYF. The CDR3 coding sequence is TGTGCCAGCATTGGAGGGAGGACTTACGAGCAGTACTTC.

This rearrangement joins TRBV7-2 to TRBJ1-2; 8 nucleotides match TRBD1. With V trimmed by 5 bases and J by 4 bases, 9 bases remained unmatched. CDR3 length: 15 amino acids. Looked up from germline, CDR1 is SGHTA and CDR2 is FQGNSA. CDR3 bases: TGTGCCAGCAGCCAGACCGGGACAGGCGTCTATGGCTACACCTTC. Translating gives CASSQTGTGVYGYTF.

The CDR3 protein is CASSIGGAMNTEAFF. The CDR3 DNA reads as TGTGCCAGTAGTATAGGAGGGGCCATGAACACTGAAGCTTTCTTT. J is TRBJ1-1 and V is TRBV19; TRBD1 is a possible D gene (5 bases). The CDR3 has 15 amino acids. Trimming left V 1 base short and J 0 bases short, with 9 bases between. The V gene's germline CDR1 is LNHDA and CDR2 SQIVND (reference sequence).

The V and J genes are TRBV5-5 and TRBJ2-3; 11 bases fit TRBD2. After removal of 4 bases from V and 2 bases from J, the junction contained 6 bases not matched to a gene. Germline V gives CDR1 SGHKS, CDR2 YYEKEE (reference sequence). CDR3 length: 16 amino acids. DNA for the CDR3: TGTGCCAGCAGCCTACGACTAGCGGGATTCACAGATACGCAGTATTTT. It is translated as CASSLRLAGFTDTQYF.

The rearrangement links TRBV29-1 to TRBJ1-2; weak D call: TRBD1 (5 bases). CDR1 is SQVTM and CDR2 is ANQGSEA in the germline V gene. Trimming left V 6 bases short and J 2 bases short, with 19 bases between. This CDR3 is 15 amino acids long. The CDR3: CSVSGDQKRNYGYTF. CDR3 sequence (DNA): TGCAGCGTCTCCGGGGACCAGAAGAGGAACTATGGCTACACCTTC.

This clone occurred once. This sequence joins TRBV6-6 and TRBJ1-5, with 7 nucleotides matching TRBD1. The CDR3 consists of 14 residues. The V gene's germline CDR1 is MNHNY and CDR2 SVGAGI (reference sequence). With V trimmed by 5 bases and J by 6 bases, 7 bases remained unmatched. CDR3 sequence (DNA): TGTGCCAGCAGTGATACAGGGGATGTTCAGCCCCAGCATTTT. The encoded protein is CASSDTGDVQPQHF.

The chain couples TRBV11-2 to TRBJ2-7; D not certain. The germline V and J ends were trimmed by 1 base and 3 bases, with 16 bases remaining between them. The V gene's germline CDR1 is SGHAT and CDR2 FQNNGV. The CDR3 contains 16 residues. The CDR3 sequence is CASSLVLERTGYEQYF. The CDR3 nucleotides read TGTGCCAGCAGCTTAGTTTTGGAAAGAACGGGCTACGAGCAGTACTTC.

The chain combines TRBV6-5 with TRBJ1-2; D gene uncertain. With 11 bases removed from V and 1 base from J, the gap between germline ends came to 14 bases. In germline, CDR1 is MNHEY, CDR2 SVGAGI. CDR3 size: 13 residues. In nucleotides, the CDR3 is TGTGCCGGGCGGTTCGGAGTTAACTATGGCTACACCTTC. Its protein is CAGRFGVNYGYTF.

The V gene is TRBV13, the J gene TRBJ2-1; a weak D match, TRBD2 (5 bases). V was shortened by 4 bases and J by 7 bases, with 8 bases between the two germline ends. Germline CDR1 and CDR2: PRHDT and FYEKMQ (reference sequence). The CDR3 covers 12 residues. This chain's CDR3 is CASSSTGNEQFF. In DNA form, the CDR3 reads TGTGCCAGCAGCTCAACGGGGAATGAGCAGTTCTTC. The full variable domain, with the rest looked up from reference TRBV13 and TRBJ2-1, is AAGVIQSPRHLIKEKRETATLKCYPIPRHDTVYWYQQGPGQDPQFLISFYEKMQSDKGSIPDRFSAQQFSDYHSELNMSSLELGDSALYFCASSSTGNEQFFGPGTRLTVL.

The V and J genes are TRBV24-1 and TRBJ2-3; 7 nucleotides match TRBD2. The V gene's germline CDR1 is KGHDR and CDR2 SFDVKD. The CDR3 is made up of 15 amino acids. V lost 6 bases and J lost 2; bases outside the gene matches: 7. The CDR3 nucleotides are TGTGCCACCAGTACGGCTAGCGGAAACACAGATACGCAGTATTTT. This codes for CATSTASGNTDTQYF.